This TCR beta chain was captured by sequencing in a study of CD8 T cells in ankylosing spondylitis. Study-wide results and caveats: Among TCR beta sequences, a motif of under 10 highly homologous variants appeared characteristic of ankylosing spondylitis blood. Peripheral blood held disease-linked clones only at relatively low frequency, and these were CD8+.

Using its own MiXCR run on the 5' RACE reads, TCRdb lists one record per CDR3 protein. Here the sample spans 150,000 to 200,000 distinct CDR3 sequences, 10% to 15% being singletons. A word on this clonotype: No antigen is known for it.

The V segment lost 11 bases and the J segment 6 bases; nucleotides outside the gene matches: 6. The germline gives CDR1 MNHEY, CDR2 SVGEGT. This CDR3 region has 12 residues. The sample taken for sequencing was blood, either unsorted or a sorted T cell fraction (not recorded which). This chain links TRBV6-2 or TRBV6-3 with TRBJ2-1, with 8 bases fitting TRBD1. This clonotype was sampled from a female donor with ankylosing spondylitis or in good health (not recorded which). As DNA, the CDR3 is TGTGCCGGGGCGGACAGGGTCAATGAGCAGTTCTTC. Translated: CAGADRVNEQFF.